This TCR beta chain was recorded in a study of blood T cells in healthy people across ages (dated by TCRdb to between 2015 and 2016). Regarding the study in general: In model experiments, template switching captured roughly one uniquely barcoded TCR beta cDNA molecule for every two T cells. Age-related changes in TCR beta repertoire diversity were measured in the study by deep sequencing normalized with unique cDNA molecular identifiers. Four age groups were formed from the donors: young (average approximately 15 years), middle-aged (approximately 39), aged (roughly 59) and long-lived (roughly 88). To avoid experimental bias, donors of different ages were spread randomly across the sequencing lanes. Two additional independent replicas of 1 million unique cDNA reads from the same blood draw were analyzed for two donors (one aged 18 to 29 and one aged 80 or older). The full study reports these points: Compared with the aged group, more naive CD4+ T cells, fewer expanded clones and increased TCR diversity were shown by the long-lived group, suggesting age selection. Observed TCR beta diversity per million T cells fell roughly linearly with age, and a significant reduction was already apparent by age roughly 40. Estimates of total diversity based on one million sequenced T cells were regarded as lower bounds and as underestimates. There was a strong correlation between observed TCR beta diversity and the percentage of naive T cells measured by flow cytometry. Since profiling was done on bulk unsorted PBMCs, naive and antigen-experienced compartments could not be conclusively compared. Donor CMV infection status was unknown, potentially confounding age-related changes in expanded clonotypes.

Receptor libraries were prepared by 5' RACE. Sequenced using an Illumina HiSeq 2500. A second roughly 7 to 12 cycle PCR used a sample-barcoded 5' primer and a J-beta primer mix. A template-switch 5' adaptor carrying 12 random nucleotides introduced a unique molecular identifier onto each TCR beta cDNA molecule. At least 2.5 million CDR3-containing paired-end reads were obtained from each sample. First-strand cDNA synthesis was performed from all RNA using the Mint cDNA synthesis kit, with priming by a TRBC-specific oligonucleotide. After uracil-DNA glycosylase treatment, a first 18-cycle PCR used universal primers M1SS and BC2_uni_R on all cDNA. The paper's data handling went like this. For normalization, 1 million high-quality reads, each with a distinct molecular identifier, were randomly selected from each sample. Instead of being binned into consensus sequences, reads with shared molecular identifiers were discarded. CDR3 identification, clonotype clustering and error correction used MiTCR with a Q25 quality threshold and the strictest error-elimination algorithm. A nonparametric unseen species model with Euler transformation was used to estimate a lower bound on total TCR beta diversity. TCRdb applied fastp at Q25 and MiXCR to the public reads, then kept only in-frame beta chains. Every distinct CDR3 protein forms one entry, paired with its most common genes and DNA. V and J calls and clone size were set by TCRdb, not the authors. Recorded for this sample are under 850,000 distinct CDR3 sequences; 35% to 40% of them occurred a single time. 10% to 15% of the sample belongs to the ten largest clones.

This clonotype was seen once. What this receptor recognizes is not known. At one end the junction does not follow the germline gene, possibly because of a read error. Measured from the cysteine to the phenylalanine, the CDR3 is 19 residues long. Only the CDR3 portion is preserved as DNA: 57 bases, with reading frame beginning at the first base. CDR1 and CDR2 are read off the germline V gene as SGHTA and FQGNSA. The donors were under 40 Caucasian individuals from Russia, aged roughly 6 to 100 years, who were systemically healthy. Approximately 9.3 milliliters of peripheral blood were drawn from each donor into EDTA-treated Vacutainer tubes. PBMCs were isolated by Ficoll-Paque density-gradient centrifugation, with at least 6 million obtained per sample. Total RNA was extracted from PBMCs with Trizol reagent, with at least 6 micrograms obtained per sample. The percentages of naive CD45RAhigh/CD27high T cells were determined by flow cytometry on a PBMC aliquot from every donor.

The V and J genes are TRBV7-2 and TRBJ1-1; the central 8 bases match TRBD1. Sample: blood. This sequence originates from a man younger than 30 in good health. The DNA sequence reads TGTGCCAACAGCTTAGCGCCTACAGCGCAGGGGGCGTTTCGCACTGAAGCTTTCTTT. The translation is CANSLAPTAQGAFRTEAFF.